This T cell receptor (beta chain) was captured in a study of shared clonotypes between healthy human individuals. General observations from the study: Sequencing depth was expected to influence donor clonotype sharing. Sampling included only blood; tissue repertoires likely differ. A generally larger estimated richness was seen in naive subsets than in memory subsets.

On this clone itself: Its antigen is not identified. This specimen includes other DNA sequences encoding the same CDR3.

Clones were read by immunoSEQ multiplex PCR, and TCRdb kept only the in-frame ones, dropping some. The data hold over 2 million clones, with under 95% observed a single time. The CDR3 spans 15 residues. Germline assignment: CDR1 SNHLY and CDR2 FYNNEI. V gave up 6 bases and J gave up 0 bases; unmatched junction bases: 1. Material for sequencing was naive CD4+ T cells from PBMCs. The subset: CD45RA+ positively selected. The sequence came from a man between 18 and 35 years old in good health. Some clones in this sample may be carry-over from other donors' samples. The chain couples TRBV2 to TRBJ2-3; 12 bases fit TRBD2. The CDR3: CASSGLAGSTDTQYF. CDR3 sequence (DNA): TGTGCCAGCAGCGGACTAGCGGGGAGCACAGATACGCAGTATTTT.